This TCR beta chain was captured in a study of OX40 agonist ivuxolimab in advanced cancers. About the study: Ivuxolimab, an agonist antibody against OX40 (CD134), was given to patients. Findings and caveats of the study: Clonal expansion by week 6 occurred in CD4+ and CD8+ blood T cells (at 0.1 to 3.0 mg/kg).

Clones were read by immunoSEQ multiplex PCR, and TCRdb kept only the in-frame ones, dropping some. This sample carries around 60,000 clones, roughly 80% of them seen once, and the ten largest clones take under 2%. Of note for this clone: The target antigen is unknown.

The CDR3 extends over 14 amino acids. V shed 8 bases and J shed 7 bases, with 20 bases lying between them. From germline, CDR1 is KGHSH and CDR2 LQKENI. Sequencing was performed on CD4+ or CD8+ T cells sorted from blood, taken in a trial of the OX40 agonist ivuxolimab. This TCR was recovered from an adult with an advanced solid tumor such as melanoma, head and neck, liver or kidney cancer. The chain couples TRBV18 to TRBJ1-2; D unclear. CDR3 DNA: TGTGCCAGCGCTGGACCATCCAGGACGGGTGGCTACACCTTC. As protein: CASAGPSRTGGYTF. Based on the CDR3 plus reference TRBV18 and TRBJ1-2, the full variable domain is NAGVMQNPRHLVRRRGQEARLRCSPMKGHSHVYWYRQLPEEGLKFMVYLQKENIIDESGMPKERFSAEFPKEGPSILRIQQVVRGDSAAYFCASAGPSRTGGYTFGSGTRLTVV.